A selection of T cell receptor beta chains follows, all from one sample in a study of T cells after posttransplantation cyclophosphamide. Using immunoSEQ multiplex PCR, the repertoire was profiled, and TCRdb retains in-frame clones only, with some absent. The sample is made up of 24,000 or so clones, none counted only once. What was sequenced was PBMCs. These receptors were taken from a woman aged 45 to 65 in good health, CMV-negative, and a related stem cell transplant donor. Both conserved end residues are part of each CDR3. The order of the fields is V gene, J gene, clone size, D gene, CDR3 DNA, CDR3 protein. D genes are given only for firm matches. Clone sizes are shown as once, few or many counts, or a class when the clone is expanded.

V: TRBV7-8; J: TRBJ1-1; size: many; D: -; DNA: TGTGCCAGCAGCCCAAATTCAAAGAACACTGAAGCTTTCTTT; CDR3: CASSPNSKNTEAFF
V: TRBV7-8; J: TRBJ2-7; size: many; D: TRBD2; DNA: TGTGCCAGCAGCCTCGACGGACTAGCGTTTTGGTACGAGCAGTACTTC; CDR3: CASSLDGLAFWYEQYF
V: TRBV28; J: TRBJ2-7; size: many; D: TRBD1; DNA: TGTGCCAGCAGGCAGGGGGCCTACGAGCAGTACTTC; CDR3: CASRQGAYEQYF
V: TRBV6-4; J: TRBJ2-3; size: many; D: TRBD1; DNA: TGTGCCAGCAGTGATGACAGGGGAAGCACAGATACGCAGTATTTT; CDR3: CASSDDRGSTDTQYF
V: TRBV10-3; J: TRBJ2-1; size: many; D: TRBD2; DNA: TGTGCCATCAGCGGGACTAGCTTCAATGAGCAGTTCTTC; CDR3: CAISGTSFNEQFF
V: TRBV7-9; J: TRBJ2-2; size: many; D: -; DNA: TGTGCCAGCAGCTTAGAAACAGGGCCGAACACCGGGGAGCTGTTTTTT; CDR3: CASSLETGPNTGELFF
V: TRBV28; J: TRBJ1-1; size: many; D: TRBD1; DNA: TGTGCCAGCAGTTTCTTGGGACAGGGAAGCACTGAAGCTTTCTTT; CDR3: CASSFLGQGSTEAFF
V: TRBV6-6; J: TRBJ1-5; size: many; D: TRBD1; DNA: TGTGCCAGCAGTTCACAGGGGTTCAATCAGCCCCAGCATTTT; CDR3: CASSSQGFNQPQHF
V: TRBV15; J: TRBJ2-3; size: many; D: -; DNA: TGTGCCACCAGCATAGATCGCGTCTCTAGCACAGATACGCAGTATTTT; CDR3: CATSIDRVSSTDTQYF
V: TRBV9; J: TRBJ2-2; size: many; D: -; DNA: TGTGCCAGCAGCGCCGCTTATTCAGCGTCGAACACCGGGGAGCTGTTTTTT; CDR3: CASSAAYSASNTGELFF
V: TRBV4-1; J: TRBJ2-3; size: many; D: TRBD2; DNA: TGCGCCAGCAGCCAAGAAGGACTAGCGGGGGGGCCTCGTCTCACAGATACGCAGTATTTT; CDR3: CASSQEGLAGGPRLTDTQYF
V: TRBV4-1; J: TRBJ2-5; size: many; D: -; DNA: TGCGCCAGCAGCCAAGCACAAGAGACCCAGTACTTC; CDR3: CASSQAQETQYF
V: TRBV6-6; J: TRBJ1-5; size: many; D: TRBD1; DNA: TGTGCCAGCAGCCATCTGACAGGGGTGGATCAGCCCCAGCATTTT; CDR3: CASSHLTGVDQPQHF
V: TRBV11-3; J: TRBJ2-2; size: many; D: -; DNA: TGTGCCAGCAGCTTAGATTACCGGGACATAAGGTGCGCGAACACCGGGGAGCTGTTTTTT; CDR3: CASSLDYRDIRCANTGELFF
V: TRBV19; J: TRBJ1-1; size: many; D: TRBD1; DNA: TGTGCCAGTAGCGGACAGGGGATCACTGAAGCTTTCTTT; CDR3: CASSGQGITEAFF
V: TRBV7-2; J: TRBJ1-1; size: many; D: -; DNA: TGTGCCAGCAGCCCGATCGGCGCGGGGTTAGAGGCTGAAGCTTTCTTT; CDR3: CASSPIGAGLEAEAFF
V: TRBV11-2; J: TRBJ2-7; size: medium-sized; D: -; DNA: TGTGCCAGCAGCTGGACAGACTACGAGCAGTACTTC; CDR3: CASSWTDYEQYF